One sample yielded the 19 T cell receptor beta chains listed below, sequenced in a study of T cell responses to AZD1222 COVID-19 vaccine. Generated by immunoSEQ multiplex PCR, the TCRdb table keeps only in-frame clones and is missing some. The sample yields over 65,000 clones, approximately 89% seen once. The sample in question was peripheral blood, obtained 28 days after the second AZD1222 dose. These receptors all stem from an adult who received the AZD1222 COVID-19 vaccine.

The V gene is TRBV6-5, the J gene TRBJ1-1; 10 positions agree with TRBD1. V was clipped by 6 bases and J by 9 bases; unmatched bases: 10. The germline CDR1 and CDR2 sequences are MNHEY and SVGAGI. The CDR3 sequence is 14 residues long. The CDR3 region is CASSRGTGATQAFF. The CDR3 region has the DNA TGTGCCAGCAGCCGTGGGACAGGGGCTACCCAAGCTTTCTTT.

The V and J genes are TRBV5-4 and TRBJ2-3, with 12 bases matching TRBD2. The junction had 9 bases not matched to a gene; V was cut back by 4 bases and J by 6 bases. This CDR3 region has 16 residues. Looked up from germline, CDR1 is SGHNT and CDR2 is YYREEE (reference sequence). CDR3 in DNA: TGTGCCAGCAGCCGCCTACTAGCGGGGGGCAGGGATACGCAGTATTTT. This sequence encodes CASSRLLAGGRDTQYF.

The gene calls are TRBV6-5 and TRBJ2-7; TRBD1 aligns across 12 bases. Germline V gene sequence: CDR1 MNHEY, CDR2 SVGAGI. Trimming cost V 9 bases and J 6 bases; bases outside gene matches: 12. The length of the CDR3 is 15 residues. The chain's CDR3 is CASRTAGQGAREQYV. CDR3 DNA: TGTGCCAGTAGGACCGCGGGACAGGGGGCGCGCGAGCAGTACGTC.

V is TRBV3-1 (or the pseudogene TRBV3-2) and J is TRBJ2-7; perhaps D is TRBD1 or TRBD2 (8 bases each). This CDR3 has 15 amino acids. V lost 4 bases, J lost 6 bases, and 19 bases lay in between. Germline V lookup: CDR1 LGHDT, CDR2 YNNKEL (reference sequence). CDR3 DNA: TGTGCCAGCAGCCCAGGGGGCGGGGGGCAAGGCGAGCAGTACTTC. It specifies CASSPGGGGQGEQYF.

This chain connects TRBV5-4 to TRBJ1-1; D not resolved. V was pared by 5 bases and J by 3 bases, with 11 bases between. Per germline, CDR1 SGHNT and CDR2 YYREEE (reference sequence). The CDR3 totals 13 residues. The CDR3 is CASSSKQDTEAFF. Here the CDR3 DNA reads TGTGCCAGCAGTTCCAAGCAGGACACTGAAGCTTTCTTT. Full variable domain (missing parts from reference TRBV5-4 and TRBJ1-1): ETGVTQSPTHLIKTRGQQVTLRCSSQSGHNTVSWYQQALGQGPQFIFQYYREEENGRGNFPPRFSGLQFPNYSSELNVNALELDDSALYLCASSSKQDTEAFFGQGTRLTVV.

This clone was recorded once. CDR3 protein: CASSQAGTGGSQPQHF. CDR3 coding DNA: TGCGCCAGCAGCCAAGCCGGGACAGGCGGCAGTCAGCCCCAGCATTTT. V usage is TRBV4-1 and J usage is TRBJ1-5; TRBD1 matches 8 bases. From germline, CDR1 is MGHRA and CDR2 YSYEKL. J was trimmed by 6 bases and V by 1 base; bases with no gene match: 8. The CDR3 is 16 residues long.

This clone was picked up one time. This rearrangement joins TRBV19 to TRBJ1-1; D call uncertain. Germline loops: CDR1 LNHDA, CDR2 SQIVND (reference sequence). Between the trimmed V and J ends, which lost 5 bases and 0 bases, there was a span of 10 bases. This CDR3 has 14 amino acids. This chain's CDR3 is CASSPNFVNTEAFF. CDR3 bases: TGTGCCAGTAGTCCCAACTTTGTGAACACTGAAGCTTTCTTT.

This clone was observed once. V and J are TRBV18 and TRBJ2-7; D may be TRBD1 (5 bases). The CDR3 runs 11 residues. Germline CDR1 reads KGHSH; CDR2 reads LQKENI. The germline V and J ends were trimmed by 6 bases and 8 bases, with 11 bases remaining between them. Written as DNA, the CDR3 is TGTGCCAGCTCGACGGACACAAAGCAGTACTTC. Its translation is CASSTDTKQYF.

The chain links TRBV13 to TRBJ2-2, with TRBD2 matching 10 bases. The ends lost 6 bases at V and 0 bases at J; junction bases unmatched: 4. Germline V gene sequence: CDR1 PRHDT, CDR2 FYEKMQ (reference sequence). The CDR3 contains 16 residues. In nucleotides, the CDR3 is TGTGCCAGCAGAAACGGACTAGCGGCGAACACCGGGGAGCTGTTTTTT. Its protein is CASRNGLAANTGELFF.

CDR3: CASSLVGTSGGASVFRSGIQYF. CDR3 sequence (DNA): TGTGCCAGCAGCTTAGTCGGGACTAGCGGGGGGGCCTCAGTATTCCGGAGTGGCATTCAGTACTTC. This sequence joins TRBV7-8 and TRBJ2-4; TRBD2 aligns across 16 bases. Germline CDR1 reads SGHVS; CDR2 reads FQNEAQ. This CDR3 has 22 residues. J lost 9 bases, V lost 1 base, and 21 bases had no gene match.

This clone was seen a single time. The genes are TRBV5-4 and TRBJ1-6; TRBD1 is a possible D gene (5 bases). CDR3 size: 18 residues. The V end lost 1 base, the J end lost 4 bases, and 18 bases lay between the germline ends. Germline V lookup: CDR1 SGHNT, CDR2 YYREEE (reference sequence). The DNA for the CDR3 is TGTGCCAGCAGCTTGATGCCAGGGATGGCCTCTTATAATTCACCCCTCCACTTT. It yields the protein CASSLMPGMASYNSPLHF.

V gene TRBV5-1 combines with J gene TRBJ2-1; TRBD1 matches at 9 bases. Germline V lookup: CDR1 SGHRS, CDR2 YFSETQ. V gave up 2 bases and J gave up 5 bases; unmatched junction bases: 5. The CDR3 contains 15 residues. Here the CDR3 DNA reads TGCGCCAGCAGCTTTGTTGGGACAGGGAACAATGAGCAGTTCTTC. It codes for CASSFVGTGNNEQFF.

The chain carries TRBV7-9 and TRBJ2-7, with 7 positions matching TRBD1. The CDR3 totals 15 residues. Germline CDR1 SEHNR, CDR2 FQNEAQ (reference sequence). V dropped 5 bases and J dropped 2; count of bases not matched to a gene: 9. This chain's CDR3 is CASSLGQGVTYEQYF. CDR3 in DNA: TGTGCCAGCAGCCTAGGGCAGGGGGTGACCTACGAGCAGTACTTC.

This clone was recorded only once. The V call is TRBV29-1, the J call TRBJ1-1; D unresolved. This CDR3 contains 13 residues. V gave up 4 bases and J gave up 4 bases, with 13 bases separating them. Germline V gene lookup returns CDR1 SQVTM and CDR2 ANQGSEA. The CDR3 loop is CSVVPDPGTEAFF. The CDR3 nucleotides are TGCAGCGTTGTTCCAGACCCGGGCACTGAAGCTTTCTTT.

CDR3 protein: CASSQENGQISFNYGYTF. The CDR3, as DNA: TGCGCCAGCAGCCAAGAGAACGGGCAGATCTCCTTCAACTATGGCTACACCTTC. This chain uses TRBV4-3 with TRBJ1-2; D is uncertain. Trimming took 0 bases from V and 2 from J, leaving 19 bases between them. Per the germline V gene, CDR1 is LGHNA and CDR2 is YSLEER. The CDR3 is 18 amino acids.

A single count supports this clone. This rearrangement joins TRBV7-2 to TRBJ2-7; a possible D gene is TRBD1 (6 bases). CDR1 is SGHTA, CDR2 FQGNSA, per germline. V was clipped by 0 bases and J by 3 bases, with 9 bases between them. The CDR3 totals 14 residues. Here the CDR3 DNA reads TGTGCCAGCAGCTTAGCAACAGGGATCTACGAGCAGTACTTC. Amino acid sequence: CASSLATGIYEQYF. Together with reference TRBV7-2 and TRBJ2-7, the CDR3 gives the full variable domain: GAGVSQSPSNKVTEKGKDVELRCDPISGHTALYWYRQSLGQGLEFLIYFQGNSAPDKSGLPSDRFSAERTGGSVSTLTIQRTQQEDSAVYLCASSLATGIYEQYFGPGTRLTVT.

This clone has just one count. The rearrangement joins TRBV2 to TRBJ1-6; no clear D. CDR1 and CDR2 (germline): SNHLY, FYNNEI. The CDR3 loop spans 15 amino acids. Trimming took off 6 bases at V and 3 bases at J, with 12 bases between the two ends. CDR3 nucleotide sequence: TGTGCCAGCAGACGAGGACCCGTCTATAATTCACCCCTCCACTTT. Translated: CASRRGPVYNSPLHF.

This chain links TRBV4-3 with TRBJ1-4; possible D gene TRBD1, 5 bases. Between the trimmed V and J ends, which lost 2 bases and 6 bases, there was a span of 19 bases. CDR1 is LGHNA, CDR2 YSLEER, per germline. The CDR3 has 17 amino acids. CDR3 in DNA: TGCGCCAGCAGCCAAACGGGTAACCTTGGGGGGGATGAAAAACTGTTTTTT. It specifies CASSQTGNLGGDEKLFF.

CDR3 sequence reads: CASSPTGQTTGELFF. DNA of the CDR3: TGTGCCAGCAGCCCAACGGGACAAACTACCGGGGAGCTGTTTTTT. V gene TRBV7-9 combines with J gene TRBJ2-2; a possible D gene is TRBD1 (6 bases). Trimming removed 5 bases at V and 5 bases at J, with 15 bases between. The CDR3 consists of 15 residues. Germline V gene data show CDR1 as SEHNR and CDR2 as FQNEAQ (reference sequence). Combining the CDR3 with reference TRBV7-9 and TRBJ2-2 gives the whole variable domain DTGVSQNPRHKITKRGQNVTFRCDPISEHNRLYWYRQTLGQGPEFLTYFQNEAQLEKSRLLSDRFSAERPKGSFSTLEIQRTEQGDSAMYLCASSPTGQTTGELFFGEGSRLTVL.